Listed below are T cell receptor beta chains from one sample, sequenced in a study of T cell responses to AZD1222 COVID-19 vaccine. Profiled with immunoSEQ multiplex PCR; TCRdb holds only in-frame clones, not every one. Of 75,000 to 100,000 clones listed, about 91% were seen once; the top ten hold 10%. The starting material was peripheral blood, obtained on day 0 of MenACWY control vaccination. The receptor set was obtained from an adult in good health. Each CDR3 is given with its conserved first and last residue. D genes are given only for firm matches. Part of the rows lack a size; the others show once, few, many or a class for expanded clones.

CDR3 DNA	CDR3 protein	J gene	V gene	clone size	D gene
TGTGCCACCAGCTCGACGAGCGGTAACTATGGCTACACCTTC	CATSSTSGNYGYTF	TRBJ1-2	TRBV15	-	-
TGCGCCAGCAGTGAAACCGGAAACACCATATATTTT	CASSETGNTIYF	TRBJ1-3	TRBV10-2	-	-
TGCGCCAGCAGCCAATCGGACAGGCTTGTGTCCTATGGCTACACCTTC	CASSQSDRLVSYGYTF	TRBJ1-2	TRBV4-1	few	TRBD1
TGTGCCAGCAGCTCCAACCGGGACAGCTATGGCTACACCTTC	CASSSNRDSYGYTF	TRBJ1-2	TRBV14	-	TRBD1
TGTGCCAGCTCACCTATCGGACAGGAAGATTATGGCTACACCTTC	CASSPIGQEDYGYTF	TRBJ1-2	TRBV18	few	TRBD1
TGTGCCAGCACCCCTGGGACAGGGGGCTCTTCACCCCTCCACTTT	CASTPGTGGSSPLHF	TRBJ1-6	TRBV28	-	TRBD1
TGTGCCAGCTCACCTTTAGGCCTGAACACTGAAGCTTTCTTT	CASSPLGLNTEAFF	TRBJ1-1	TRBV18	-	-
TGTGCCAGCAGCTTGGACCCTAACTATTACAATGAGCAGTTCTTC	CASSLDPNYYNEQFF	TRBJ2-1	TRBV5-4	few	-
TGTGCCAGCAGTCTTAGCGGGAGAAACACCGGGGAGCTGTTTTTT	CASSLSGRNTGELFF	TRBJ2-2	TRBV25-1	-	TRBD2
TGTGCCAGCAGTTTTTCCAGTTATGGCTACACCTTC	CASSFSSYGYTF	TRBJ1-2	TRBV12-3/TRBV12-4	-	-
TGTGCCAGCAGCCAGACCGGGACATTAACTGAGCAGTTCTTC	CASSQTGTLTEQFF	TRBJ2-1	TRBV3-1/TRBV3-2	-	-
TGTGCCAGTAAAGGAGGGGAAGCGAGCAATCAGCCCCAGCATTTT	CASKGGEASNQPQHF	TRBJ1-5	TRBV19	-	-
TGTGCCAGCAGTCTCCGAGGCGGTGGTTCACCCCTCCACTTT	CASSLRGGGSPLHF	TRBJ1-6	TRBV5-6	-	-
TGCGCCAGCAGCTTGGCCTTCGCGAACACCGGGGAGCTGTTTTTT	CASSLAFANTGELFF	TRBJ2-2	TRBV5-1	-	-
TGTGCCAGCAGTGAAGGTGGGACAGGGCTCTACGAGCAGTACTTC	CASSEGGTGLYEQYF	TRBJ2-7	TRBV6-1	once	TRBD1
TGTGCCAGTAGTAGCCGGGGACGGTGGCCCACTGAAGCTTTCTTT	CASSSRGRWPTEAFF	TRBJ1-1	TRBV19	few	-
TGTGCCAGCAGCTTAGGGAGGGGAACGGGCACAGATACGCAGTATTTT	CASSLGRGTGTDTQYF	TRBJ2-3	TRBV11-2	-	-
TGTGCCAGCACTGGACAGGGGCTGAACACTGAAGCTTTCTTT	CASTGQGLNTEAFF	TRBJ1-1	TRBV6-1	-	TRBD1
TGTGCCAGCAGCTTATTCGGCCTAGCGGGTTACAATGAGCAGTTCTTC	CASSLFGLAGYNEQFF	TRBJ2-1	TRBV7-9	once	TRBD2
TGTGCCTGGAAGCCCCGGGGGGCGCGGAACACTGAAGCTTTCTTT	CAWKPRGARNTEAFF	TRBJ1-1	TRBV30	-	-
TGTGCCAGCAGACTGGACAGGGGTAGTTCACCCCTCCACTTT	CASRLDRGSSPLHF	TRBJ1-6	TRBV7-2	medium-sized	TRBD1
TGTGCCAGCATTTTCGACAGGGGTTTTTCACCCCTCCACTTT	CASIFDRGFSPLHF	TRBJ1-6	TRBV6-5	-	TRBD1
TGTGCCAGCACCAACGAGGGACAGGGCGGCATGAACACTGAAGCTTTCTTT	CASTNEGQGGMNTEAFF	TRBJ1-1	TRBV28	-	TRBD1
TGTGCCAGCGCTAAGGGACAGGATAATTCACCCCTCCACTTT	CASAKGQDNSPLHF	TRBJ1-6	TRBV2	-	TRBD1
TGCGCCAGCAGCTACCTGACTATGCCGGGGGAACACGAGCAGTACTTC	CASSYLTMPGEHEQYF	TRBJ2-7	TRBV5-1	-	-
TGTGCCAGCAGCTTTGGGGGTGAATCTAGCACAGATACGCAGTATTTT	CASSFGGESSTDTQYF	TRBJ2-3	TRBV11-2	-	-
TGTGCCAGCAGCCCTTCCCCCCGCAACACTGAAGCTTTCTTT	CASSPSPRNTEAFF	TRBJ1-1	TRBV3-1/TRBV3-2	-	-
TGTGCCAGCAGTTTTCTCAGGGCTTCGAACACCGGGGAGCTGTTTTTT	CASSFLRASNTGELFF	TRBJ2-2	TRBV28	-	-
TGTGCCATCAGTGAGAGACCGCGGGGCTACACCTTC	CAISERPRGYTF	TRBJ1-2	TRBV10-3	large	-
TGTGCCACCAGCAGCACAATTGGCCGGTCGGCAACTAATGAAAAACTGTTTTTT	CATSSTIGRSATNEKLFF	TRBJ1-4	TRBV15	-	-
TGTGCCAGCAGCTTAGACGACAGGAATCAGCCCCAGCATTTT	CASSLDDRNQPQHF	TRBJ1-5	TRBV7-2	-	-
TGTGCCTGGAGTCTCCTCGGGGCAGGGGGCTTAACTGGCTACACCTTC	CAWSLLGAGGLTGYTF	TRBJ1-2	TRBV30	-	TRBD1
TGCGCCAGCAGCTTCTCGGACGCCTCCTACGAGCAGTACTTC	CASSFSDASYEQYF	TRBJ2-7	TRBV5-1	-	-
TGTGCCAGCAGCTTAGGTTTTGGCAGGACCACTAGCACAGATACGCAGTATTTT	CASSLGFGRTTSTDTQYF	TRBJ2-3	TRBV7-7	-	-
TGTGCCAGCAGCTTCTCAGGGGACCTTTACCCACCCCTCCACTTT	CASSFSGDLYPPLHF	TRBJ1-6	TRBV7-9	-	-
TGTGCCAGCAGTGAACCCCGCCTACAGGGGAGCAATCAGCCCCAGCATTTT	CASSEPRLQGSNQPQHF	TRBJ1-5	TRBV2	-	TRBD1
TGTGCCAGCACCCCAGGATATAGCAATCAGCCCCAGCATTTT	CASTPGYSNQPQHF	TRBJ1-5	TRBV6-5	few	-
TGTGCCAGCAGCTTAGAGGCGGGGGAAAAACTGTTTTTT	CASSLEAGEKLFF	TRBJ1-4	TRBV7-2	-	-
TGTGCCAGCAGCCCCCTGGGACAGGGAAATTCACCCCTCCACTTT	CASSPLGQGNSPLHF	TRBJ1-6	TRBV7-3	few	TRBD1
TGTGCCAGCAGCCAAGGGAGGGAGTGGGCCACTGAAGCTTTCTTT	CASSQGREWATEAFF	TRBJ1-1	TRBV4-2	-	-
TGCAGTGCTAGTGTTACCACAGCGAGCACTGAAGCTTTCTTT	CSASVTTASTEAFF	TRBJ1-1	TRBV20-1	-	-
TGTGCCAGCAGCTTCTCCGGGACCAAAGTGGAAAAACTGTTTTTT	CASSFSGTKVEKLFF	TRBJ1-4	TRBV6-5	-	-
TGTGCCAGCAGCGGTGGAGTTTTTAAAAACATTCAGTACTTC	CASSGGVFKNIQYF	TRBJ2-4	TRBV6-5	-	-